This TCR beta chain stems from a study of OX40 agonist ivuxolimab in advanced cancers. The germline gives CDR1 SQVTM, CDR2 ANQGSEA. This CDR3 has 15 residues. V was cut by 6 bases and J by 2 bases, with 20 bases left in between. The repertoire was sequenced with immunoSEQ multiplex PCR; TCRdb's copy has only in-frame clones and lacks some. The sample lists about 17,000 clones, around 77% seen once, with around a quarter in the top ten. The TCR sequence derives from an adult with an advanced solid tumor such as melanoma, head and neck, liver or kidney cancer. The chain joins TRBV29-1 to TRBJ2-7, with D tentatively TRBD1 or TRBD2 (7 bases each). The specimen comprised CD4+ or CD8+ T cells sorted from blood, sampled in a trial of the OX40 agonist ivuxolimab. The CDR3 sequence is CSVLQGRGLAYEQYF. CDR3 coding DNA: TGCAGCGTCCTACAGGGGAGGGGGTTAGCCTACGAGCAGTACTTC.